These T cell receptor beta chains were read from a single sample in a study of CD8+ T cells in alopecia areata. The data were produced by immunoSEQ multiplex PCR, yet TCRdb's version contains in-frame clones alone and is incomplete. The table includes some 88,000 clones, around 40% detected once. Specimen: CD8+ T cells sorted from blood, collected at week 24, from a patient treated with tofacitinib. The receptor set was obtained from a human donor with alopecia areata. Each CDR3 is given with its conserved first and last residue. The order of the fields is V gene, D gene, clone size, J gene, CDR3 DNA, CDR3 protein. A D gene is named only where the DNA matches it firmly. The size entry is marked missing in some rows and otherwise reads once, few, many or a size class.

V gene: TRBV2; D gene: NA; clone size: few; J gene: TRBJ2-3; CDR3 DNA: TGTGCCACAAAGGGGGGCTTGGGCACAGATACGCAGTATTTT; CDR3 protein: CATKGGLGTDTQYF
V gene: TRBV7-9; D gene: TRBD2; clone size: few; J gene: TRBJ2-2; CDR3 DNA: TGTGCCAGCAGTTACCTAGCGGGAGCGGCCGGGGAGCTGTTTTTT; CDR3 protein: CASSYLAGAAGELFF
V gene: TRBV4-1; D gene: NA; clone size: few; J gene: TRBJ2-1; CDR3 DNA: TGCGCCAGCAGCCAAGTGGGCTCGGGGGACGGTGAGCAGTTCTTC; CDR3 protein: CASSQVGSGDGEQFF
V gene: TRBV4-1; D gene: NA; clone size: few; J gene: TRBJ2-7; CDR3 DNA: TGCGCCAGCAGCCCGACCCATACCTACGAGCAGTACTTC; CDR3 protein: CASSPTHTYEQYF
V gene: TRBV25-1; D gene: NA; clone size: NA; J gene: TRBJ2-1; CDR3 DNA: TGTGCCAGCAGCACTGGACGTTGGAATGAGCAGTTCTTC; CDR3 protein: CASSTGRWNEQFF
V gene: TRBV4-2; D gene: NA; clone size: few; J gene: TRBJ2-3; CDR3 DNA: TGTGCCAGCAGCCAAGAAGAGAGGTATACGCAGTATTTT; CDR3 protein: CASSQEERYTQYF
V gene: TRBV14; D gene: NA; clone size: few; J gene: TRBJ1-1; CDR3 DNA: TGTGCCAGCAGCCAAGGTGCAGGGGAAGCTTTCTTT; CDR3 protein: CASSQGAGEAFF
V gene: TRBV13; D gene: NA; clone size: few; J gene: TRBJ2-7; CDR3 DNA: TGTGCCAGCAGCCAGGCCCGGGCCGACGAGCAGTACTTC; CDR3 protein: CASSQARADEQYF
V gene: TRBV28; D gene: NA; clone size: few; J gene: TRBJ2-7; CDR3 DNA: TGTGCCAGCAGTTTATTAGCGTTGAGCTCCTACGAGCAGTACTTC; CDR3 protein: CASSLLALSSYEQYF
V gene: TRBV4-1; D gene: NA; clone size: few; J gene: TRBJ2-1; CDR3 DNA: TGCGCCAGCAGCCAAGATAGCACCATAGCCAATGAGCAGTTCTTC; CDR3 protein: CASSQDSTIANEQFF
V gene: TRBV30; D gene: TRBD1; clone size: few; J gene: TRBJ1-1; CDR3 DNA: TGTGCCTGGACCACCGACAGGGGAACTGAAGCTTTCTTT; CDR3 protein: CAWTTDRGTEAFF
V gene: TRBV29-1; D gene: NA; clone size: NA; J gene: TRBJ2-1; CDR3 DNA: TGCAGTGTTGTCCACAATGAGCAGTTCTTC; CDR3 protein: CSVVHNEQFF
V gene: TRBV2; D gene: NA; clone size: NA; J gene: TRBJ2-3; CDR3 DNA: TGTGCCAGCAGTGTGGAGCGCCCAGATACGCAGTATTTT; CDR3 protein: CASSVERPDTQYF
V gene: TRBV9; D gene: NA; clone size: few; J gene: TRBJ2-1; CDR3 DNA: TGTGCCAGCAGCGTAGGGGCTAGCAAGGGCAATGAGCAGTTCTTC; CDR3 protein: CASSVGASKGNEQFF
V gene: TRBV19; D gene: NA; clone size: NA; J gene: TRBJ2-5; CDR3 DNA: TGTGCCACCGCCTCACACTTGGTACAAGAGACCCAGTACTTC; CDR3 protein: CATASHLVQETQYF
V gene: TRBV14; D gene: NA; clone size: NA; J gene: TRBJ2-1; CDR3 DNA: TGTGCCAGCAGCCTCCGGGGAACTTACAATGAGCAGTTCTTC; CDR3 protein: CASSLRGTYNEQFF
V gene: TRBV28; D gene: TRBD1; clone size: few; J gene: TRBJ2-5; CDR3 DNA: TGTGCCAGCCGATGGGGACAGGAGTACCAAGAGACCCAGTACTTC; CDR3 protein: CASRWGQEYQETQYF
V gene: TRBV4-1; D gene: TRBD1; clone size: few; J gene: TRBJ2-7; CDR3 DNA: TGCGCCAGCAGCCATTCCGGACAGGGGGCCTACGAGCAGTACTTC; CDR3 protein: CASSHSGQGAYEQYF
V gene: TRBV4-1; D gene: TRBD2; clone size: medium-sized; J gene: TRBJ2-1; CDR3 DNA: TGCGCCAGCAGCCAAGGACTAGCCCCCTACAATGAGCAGTTCTTC; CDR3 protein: CASSQGLAPYNEQFF
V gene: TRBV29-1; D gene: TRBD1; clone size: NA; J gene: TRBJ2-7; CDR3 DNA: TGCAGCGTTGTGAGGGACAGCTCCTACGAGCAGTACTTC; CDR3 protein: CSVVRDSSYEQYF
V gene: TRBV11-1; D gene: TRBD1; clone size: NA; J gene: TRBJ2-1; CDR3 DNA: TGTGCCAGCAGCCTACAGGGGAAGCCGAACAATGAGCAGTTCTTC; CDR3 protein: CASSLQGKPNNEQFF
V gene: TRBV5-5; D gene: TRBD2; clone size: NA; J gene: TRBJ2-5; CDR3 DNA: TGTGCCAGCAGCTTCTCAGCGGGGGAAGGGGAGACCCAGTACTTC; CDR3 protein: CASSFSAGEGETQYF
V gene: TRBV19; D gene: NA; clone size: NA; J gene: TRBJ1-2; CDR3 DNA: TGTGCCACCGAATCGGGACAAAACTATGGCTACACCTTC; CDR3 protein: CATESGQNYGYTF
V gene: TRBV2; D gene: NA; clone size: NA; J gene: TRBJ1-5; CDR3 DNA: TGTGCCAGCGAGAGGGGGGATAGCAATCAGCCCCAGCATTTT; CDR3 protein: CASERGDSNQPQHF
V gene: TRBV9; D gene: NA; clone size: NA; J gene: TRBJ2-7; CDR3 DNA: TGTGCCAGCAGCGTTTCCCATCTCCTTACCTACGAGCAGTACTTC; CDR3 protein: CASSVSHLLTYEQYF
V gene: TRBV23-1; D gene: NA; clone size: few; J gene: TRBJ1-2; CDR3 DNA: TGCGCCAGCAGCCAAGAGCAGGAACGCGGCTACACCTTC; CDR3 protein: CASSQEQERGYTF
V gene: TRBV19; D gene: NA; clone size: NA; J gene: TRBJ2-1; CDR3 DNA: TGTGCCAGCGGAATCGGGACACTTAACAATGAGCAGTTCTTC; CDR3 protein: CASGIGTLNNEQFF
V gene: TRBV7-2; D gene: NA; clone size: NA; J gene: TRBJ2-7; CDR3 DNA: TGTGCCAGCAGCTATTCGACCCACTACGAGCAGTACTTC; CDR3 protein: CASSYSTHYEQYF
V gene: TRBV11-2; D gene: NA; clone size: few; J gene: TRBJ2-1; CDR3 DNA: TGTGCCAGTTGGGGTGATCCTCGGAATGAGCAGTTCTTC; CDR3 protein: CASWGDPRNEQFF